Listed below are T cell receptor beta chains from one sample, sequenced in a study of T cells in Graves' hyperthyroidism and ophthalmopathy. TCRdb re-called the multiplex PCR reads through MiXCR, storing one row per CDR3 protein. The table includes 550,000 to 700,000 distinct CDR3 sequences, 40% to 55% detected once. The material sequenced was peripheral blood or thyroid tissue (not recorded which). These receptors originate from an adult woman with Graves' disease, either hyperthyroidism or ophthalmopathy (not recorded which). The CDR3 runs from the conserved cysteine through the conserved F or W. The order of the fields is clone size, V gene, D gene, J gene, CDR3 protein, CDR3 DNA. The D gene is left open where the match is weak. Rows may omit the clone size; those that give it use once, few, many or a size class.

.	TRBV20-1	TRBD2	TRBJ2-7	CSAVQVAGGGHEQYF	TGCAGTGCTGTGCAGGTGGCGGGAGGCGGCCACGAGCAGTACTTC
.	TRBV5-1	.	TRBJ2-7	CASSFTPRTEHHEQYF	TGCGCCAGCAGCTTCACCCCTAGGACGGAGCATCACGAGCAGTACTTC
.	TRBV7-8	TRBD1	TRBJ1-4	CASSLDQGGGMFF	TGTGCCAGCAGCTTAGATCAGGGGGGGGGAATGTTTTTT
.	TRBV10-3	.	TRBJ2-5	CAISAGAWAETQYF	TGTGCCATCAGCGCAGGGGCGTGGGCAGAGACCCAGTACTTC
.	TRBV27	.	TRBJ1-4	CASSSALSGTEKLFF	TGTGCCAGCAGTTCCGCTCTCTCCGGGACAGAAAAACTGTTTTTT
few	TRBV10-3	.	TRBJ2-5	CAIGRGGTDAAQYF	TGTGCCATCGGAAGGGGGGGGACCGATGCGGCCCAGTACTTC
many	TRBV12-5	TRBD1	TRBJ2-7	CASGQPTGGAERPQYF	TGTGCTAGTGGGCAACCGACAGGGGGCGCCGAACGGCCACAGTACTTC
.	TRBV4-1	.	TRBJ1-2	CASSQEPGLVAYTF	TGCGCCAGCAGCCAAGAACCGGGACTAGTGGCCTACACCTTC
few	TRBV28	.	TRBJ2-7	CASSLFHDYEQYF	TGTGCCAGCAGTTTATTCCACGACTACGAGCAGTACTTC
.	TRBV29-1	.	TRBJ2-5	CSVETRETQYF	TGCAGCGTCGAGACCAGAGAGACCCAGTACTTC
many	TRBV7-9	TRBD1	TRBJ2-6	CASSGKDRGYNSGANVLTF	TGTGCCAGCAGCGGGAAGGACAGGGGGTATAACTCTGGGGCCAACGTCCTGACTTTC
many	TRBV7-6	.	TRBJ2-5	CASSLGRFGETQYF	TGTGCCAGCAGCTTGGGTCGGTTCGGGGAGACCCAGTACTTC
once	TRBV20-1	.	TRBJ1-1	CSASGGGEAFF	TGCAGTGCTAGCGGGGGTGGTGAAGCTTTCTTT
.	TRBV13	TRBD1	TRBJ1-2	CASSFQGTGRFYTF	TGTGCCAGCAGCTTTCAGGGGACAGGGCGGTTCTACACCTTC
few	TRBV4-1	.	TRBJ2-7	CASSQVDSRDSYEQYF	TGCGCCAGCAGCCAAGTTGACTCGAGGGACTCCTACGAGCAGTACTTC
few	TRBV7-8	.	TRBJ1-2	CASSIRAVETNYGYTF	TGTGCCAGCAGCATCCGGGCCGTTGAAACTAACTATGGCTACACCTTC
.	TRBV5-1	.	TRBJ2-3	CASSTGTPSTDTQYF	TGCGCCAGCAGTACCGGGACGCCTAGCACAGATACGCAGTATTTT
few	TRBV20-1	TRBD1	TRBJ1-2	CSARVTGTNGYTF	TGCAGTGCTAGAGTGACAGGGACGAATGGCTACACCTTC
.	TRBV20-1	.	TRBJ1-6	CSAKAQVRGRTYNSPLHF	TGCAGTGCTAAGGCCCAAGTGCGGGGAAGGACCTATAATTCACCCCTCCACTTT
.	TRBV7-9	TRBD2	TRBJ2-7	CASSRLAGYSYEQYF	TGTGCCAGCAGCCGACTAGCGGGGTACTCCTACGAGCAGTACTTC
many	TRBV7-9	.	TRBJ2-7	CASSLVGRDFVEQYF	TGTGCCAGCAGCTTAGTTGGCAGGGATTTTGTCGAGCAGTACTTC
.	TRBV4-1	.	TRBJ1-1	CASSHEYGQTTEAFF	TGCGCCAGCAGCCACGAATATGGACAAACCACTGAAGCTTTCTTT
few	TRBV27	.	TRBJ2-7	CASSLSTAFSYEQYF	TGTGCCAGCAGTTTATCGACGGCCTTTTCCTACGAGCAGTACTTC
many	TRBV7-9	.	TRBJ2-7	CASSPTGRNEQYF	TGTGCCAGCAGCCCGACAGGGAGGAACGAGCAGTACTTC
.	TRBV28	.	TRBJ2-7	CASSLSLTYEQYF	TGTGCCAGCAGTTTATCTCTAACCTACGAGCAGTACTTC
many	TRBV7-9	.	TRBJ1-1	CASSSGGAGAGAFF	TGTGCCAGCAGCTCCGGTGGGGCAGGGGCAGGAGCTTTCTTT
many	TRBV5-1	TRBD2	TRBJ2-5	CASSRLSGSKETQYF	TGCGCCAGCAGCAGGTTAAGCGGGAGCAAAGAGACCCAGTACTTC
few	TRBV18	TRBD2	TRBJ2-7	CASSLQRGVNEQYF	TGTGCCAGCTCACTACAGCGGGGAGTGAACGAGCAGTACTTC
many	TRBV7-3	.	TRBJ2-7	CASSLGFQGATLEQYF	TGTGCCAGCAGCTTAGGCTTCCAGGGCGCAACCTTGGAGCAGTACTTC
.	TRBV24-1	.	TRBJ2-2	CATSDPDSGTGELFF	TGTGCCACCAGTGATCCTGACAGTGGCACCGGGGAGCTGTTTTTT
.	TRBV29-1	TRBD1	TRBJ2-5	CSVDRGQGAFLAQYF	TGCAGCGTTGACCGGGGACAGGGGGCTTTTTTGGCCCAGTACTTC
many	TRBV11-2	.	TRBJ1-2	CASSAGSWGYTF	TGTGCCAGCAGCGCGGGGAGCTGGGGCTACACCTTC
.	TRBV7-2	.	TRBJ2-6	CASSFHGVNVLTF	TGTGCCAGCAGCTTCCACGGGGTCAACGTCCTGACTTTC
few	TRBV7-2	TRBD2	TRBJ2-5	CASSFYPGLAGLETQYF	TGTGCCAGCAGCTTTTACCCGGGACTAGCGGGCCTAGAGACCCAGTACTTC
.	TRBV28	.	TRBJ2-7	CASRRQSGVYEQYF	TGTGCCAGCAGGAGACAAAGCGGAGTCTACGAGCAGTACTTC
.	TRBV9	TRBD2	TRBJ2-7	CASSDRLAGVYEQYF	TGTGCCAGCAGCGACCGACTAGCGGGAGTTTACGAGCAGTACTTC
many	TRBV3-1	.	TRBJ2-7	CASTPIPGVYEQYF	TGTGCCAGCACACCTATCCCCGGGGTATACGAGCAGTACTTC
many	TRBV6-4	TRBD1	TRBJ1-1	CASSDSQTGWNTEAFF	TGTGCCAGCAGTGACTCTCAGACAGGGTGGAACACTGAAGCTTTCTTT
many	TRBV7-3	TRBD1	TRBJ2-7	CASSRDRANTYEQYF	TGTGCCAGCAGTCGGGACAGGGCAAATACCTACGAGCAGTACTTC
many	TRBV10-3	TRBD1	TRBJ2-3	CATTDRGDTDTQYF	TGTGCCACCACCGACAGGGGTGACACAGATACGCAGTATTTT
many	TRBV9	.	TRBJ1-2	CASSGVGQTYGYTF	TGTGCCAGCAGCGGGGTAGGGCAGACCTATGGCTACACCTTC
.	TRBV7-3	.	TRBJ2-1	CASSLNFYNEQFF	TGTGCCAGCAGCTTAAACTTCTACAATGAGCAGTTCTTC
many	TRBV7-6	TRBD2	TRBJ2-3	CASSLLAGAQYF	TGTGCCAGCAGCCTTTTAGCGGGAGCACAGTATTTT
.	TRBV14	.	TRBJ1-2	CASSQEVHRGYTF	TGTGCCAGCAGCCAAGAAGTACATCGGGGCTACACCTTC
few	TRBV10-3	.	TRBJ1-1	CAIGERAEAFF	TGTGCCATCGGGGAGAGGGCTGAAGCTTTCTTT
few	TRBV9	.	TRBJ1-2	CASSRGAVGYGYTF	TGTGCCAGCAGTCGGGGGGCCGTAGGCTATGGCTACACCTTC
.	TRBV10-3	TRBD2	TRBJ2-2	CAIRGTSGNTGELFF	TGTGCCATCAGGGGGACTAGCGGGAACACCGGGGAGCTGTTTTTT
many	TRBV4-2	.	TRBJ1-2	CASSQAGRFGYTF	TGTGCCAGCAGCCAAGCAGGGAGATTCGGCTACACCTTC
.	TRBV15	.	TRBJ2-7	CATSRDLEYEQYF	TGTGCCACCAGCAGAGATCTGGAATACGAGCAGTACTTC
many	TRBV5-1	.	TRBJ1-1	CASSFNSSRAGKQAFF	TGCGCCAGCAGCTTTAATTCGTCTCGGGCCGGTAAACAAGCTTTCTTT
.	TRBV29-1	.	TRBJ2-7	CSVSGVGEQYF	TGCAGCGTCAGTGGGGTTGGCGAGCAGTACTTC
.	TRBV11-2	.	TRBJ2-5	CASSLVPGYQETQYF	TGTGCCAGCAGCTTAGTTCCGGGATATCAAGAGACCCAGTACTTC